The clone carrying this TCR beta chain has only a few counts. Its antigen remains unidentified. Researchers ran the PCR with 60 Vbeta and 13 Jbeta primers. Libraries were prepared by immunoSEQ multiplex PCR; TCRdb keeps only in-frame clonotypes and omits some of them. The table lists roughly 180,000 clones, just under 80% of them singletons. This sample was included in a study of cytomegalovirus exposure and HLA in healthy donors. Regarding the study as a whole: An apparent linkage of common viral pathogens to several of the most significant clusters emerged in a later analysis. Overall, some 160 TCR beta chains were annotated as cytomegalovirus-associated. Across donors, presence/absence analyses took sequencing depth to be roughly uniform.

Sequencing was carried out using PBMCs. The sequence was collected from a young man in good health and CMV-seronegative.

CDR3 sequence: CASSSNSRGHQETQYF. The CDR3 DNA reads as TGTGCCAGCAGTTCCAACTCCAGGGGGCACCAAGAGACCCAGTACTTC. The chain carries TRBV6-5 and TRBJ2-5; 8 bases fit TRBD1. Per the germline V gene, CDR1 is MNHEY and CDR2 is SVGAGI. Trimming removed 4 bases from V and 0 bases from J; junction bases left unmatched: 7. The CDR3 has 16 amino acids.